This record covers a single TCR beta chain. Followed longitudinally, the Seattle patients had been enrolled during active infection. The protocol was immunoSEQ multiplex PCR, while the TCRdb copy is restricted to in-frame clones and leaves out a portion. The sample yields approximately 150,000 clones, just over 90% seen once. The data were obtained in a study of blood T cell repertoires in COVID-19. Study at large: T cells, B-cell-depleted T cells, or PBMCs provided the cDNA or gDNA that served as material.

V shed 5 bases, J shed 4 bases, and the junction held 5 bases outside the gene matches. Germline V gene lookup returns CDR1 SEHNR and CDR2 FQNEAQ (reference sequence). The CDR3 consists of 15 residues. This rearrangement joins TRBV7-9 to TRBJ2-1; 10 bases fit TRBD2. The clonotype was recovered from an older woman with COVID-19, enrolled during active disease. Sequencing was performed on peripheral blood. The CDR3 spells CASSTLAGAYNEQFF. As DNA, the CDR3 is TGTGCCAGCAGCACCCTAGCGGGGGCTTACAATGAGCAGTTCTTC. Based on the CDR3 plus reference TRBV7-9 and TRBJ2-1, the full variable domain is DTGVSQNPRHKITKRGQNVTFRCDPISEHNRLYWYRQTLGQGPEFLTYFQNEAQLEKSRLLSDRFSAERPKGSFSTLEIQRTEQGDSAMYLCASSTLAGAYNEQFFGPGTRLTVL.